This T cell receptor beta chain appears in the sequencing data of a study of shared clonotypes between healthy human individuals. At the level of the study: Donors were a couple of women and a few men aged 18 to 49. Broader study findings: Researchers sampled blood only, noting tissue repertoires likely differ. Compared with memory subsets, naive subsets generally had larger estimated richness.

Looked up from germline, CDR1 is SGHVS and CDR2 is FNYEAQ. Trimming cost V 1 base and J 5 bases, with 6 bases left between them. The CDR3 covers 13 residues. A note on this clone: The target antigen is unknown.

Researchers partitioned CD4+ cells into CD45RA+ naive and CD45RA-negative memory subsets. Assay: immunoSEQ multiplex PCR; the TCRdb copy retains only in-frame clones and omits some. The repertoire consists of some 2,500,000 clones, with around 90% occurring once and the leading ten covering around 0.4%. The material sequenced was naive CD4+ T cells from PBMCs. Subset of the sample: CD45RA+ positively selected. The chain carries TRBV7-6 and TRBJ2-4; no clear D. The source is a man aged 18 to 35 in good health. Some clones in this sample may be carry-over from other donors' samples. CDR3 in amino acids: CASSLDRQNIQYF. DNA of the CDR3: TGTGCCAGCAGCTTAGACAGACAAAACATTCAGTACTTC.